This T cell receptor (beta chain) comes out of a study of beta chain features in type 1 diabetes. Overall study: Sorted cells numbering approximately 110,000,000 were examined across all samples. General study findings and limits: TCRB CDR3s were moderately but significantly shorter in Type 1 diabetes patients in all four CD4+ subsets. Shorter templates might be favored by PCR, equally in patients and controls.

Investigators reverse transcribed all isolated RNA, so they sequenced expressed TCRB transcripts. Assay: immunoSEQ multiplex PCR; the TCRdb copy retains only in-frame clones and omits some. The profile shows fewer than 400,000 clones, 9.3% of them singletons. Details on this clone: Its matching antigen is unknown. The sample has other DNA sequences that encode this CDR3 too.

CD45RO/CCR7/CD25/CD127/CD95/CD27 staining was used to isolate CD4+ naive, central memory, regulatory and stem cell-like memory cells by sorting. Sorting gave populations that all exceeded 95% purity. Trimming left V 0 bases short and J 3 bases short, with 7 bases between. The CDR3 consists of 14 residues. Germline CDR1 is SGHRS and CDR2 is YFSETQ. Sequenced input: central memory CD4+ T cells from blood. V gene TRBV5-1 combines with J gene TRBJ2-1; D uncertain. The sequence was obtained from a man in his thirties or forties with type 1 diabetes. CDR3 region: CASSLDGFYNEQFF. CDR3 bases: TGCGCCAGCAGCTTGGATGGGTTCTACAATGAGCAGTTCTTC.